The text below deals with one TCR beta chain. The data originate from a study of T cell changes during pregnancy in multiple sclerosis. This table comes from immunoSEQ multiplex PCR, and its TCRdb copy is limited to in-frame clones, with some not included. The table has some 70,000 clones, about 92% seen once. Germline V lookup: CDR1 KGHSH, CDR2 LQKENI. This CDR3 has 13 residues. V dropped 6 bases and J dropped 6; count of bases not matched to a gene: 4. The J gene is TRBJ2-4, the V gene TRBV18; TRBD1 matches at 8 bases. This clonotype originated in a female donor in good health, enrolled as a control in a pregnancy study. Sequences were derived from peripheral blood, sampled in the second trimester of pregnancy. DNA of the CDR3: TGTGCCAGCTCCCCGGGACAGGCAAACATTCAGTACTTC. This sequence encodes CASSPGQANIQYF.